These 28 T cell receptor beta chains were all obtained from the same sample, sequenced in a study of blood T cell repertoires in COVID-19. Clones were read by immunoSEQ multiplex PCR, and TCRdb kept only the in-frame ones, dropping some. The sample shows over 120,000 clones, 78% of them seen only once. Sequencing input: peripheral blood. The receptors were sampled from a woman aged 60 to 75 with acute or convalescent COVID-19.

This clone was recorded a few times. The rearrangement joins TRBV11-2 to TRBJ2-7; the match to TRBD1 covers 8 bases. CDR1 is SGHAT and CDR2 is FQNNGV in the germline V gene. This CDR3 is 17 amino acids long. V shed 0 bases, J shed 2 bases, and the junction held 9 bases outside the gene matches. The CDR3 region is CASSLDVRGPRPYEQYF. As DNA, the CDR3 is TGTGCCAGCAGCTTAGACGTCAGGGGGCCCCGTCCCTACGAGCAGTACTTC.

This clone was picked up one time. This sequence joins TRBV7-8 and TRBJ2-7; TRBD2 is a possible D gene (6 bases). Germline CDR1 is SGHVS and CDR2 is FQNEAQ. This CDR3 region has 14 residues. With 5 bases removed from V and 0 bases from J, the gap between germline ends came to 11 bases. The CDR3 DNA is TGTGCCAGCAGCGGGCGGGAAGGCTCCTACGAGCAGTACTTC. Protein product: CASSGREGSYEQYF.

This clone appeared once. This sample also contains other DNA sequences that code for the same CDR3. This CDR3 reads CASSSGGGYNEQFF. In DNA, the CDR3 is TGCGCCAGCAGCTCGGGGGGCGGTTACAATGAGCAGTTCTTC. The chain links TRBV5-1 to TRBJ2-1, with D possibly TRBD2 on 7 matching bases. The CDR3 spans 14 residues. Per the germline V gene, CDR1 is SGHRS and CDR2 is YFSETQ. V was trimmed by 3 bases and J by 4 bases, leaving 11 bases between them.

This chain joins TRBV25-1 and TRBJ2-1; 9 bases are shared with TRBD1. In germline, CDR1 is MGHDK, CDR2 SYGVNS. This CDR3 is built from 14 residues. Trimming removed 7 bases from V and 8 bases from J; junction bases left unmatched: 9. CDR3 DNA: TGTGCCAGCAAGAGAGGACAGGGGCATTATGAGCAGTTCTTC. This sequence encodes CASKRGQGHYEQFF.

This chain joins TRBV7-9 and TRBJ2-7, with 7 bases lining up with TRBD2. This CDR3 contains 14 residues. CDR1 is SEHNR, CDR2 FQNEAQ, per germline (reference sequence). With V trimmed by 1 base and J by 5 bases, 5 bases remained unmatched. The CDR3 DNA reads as TGTGCCAGCAGCTTAGGCGGGAGAAGCGACGAGCAGTACTTC. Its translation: CASSLGGRSDEQYF.

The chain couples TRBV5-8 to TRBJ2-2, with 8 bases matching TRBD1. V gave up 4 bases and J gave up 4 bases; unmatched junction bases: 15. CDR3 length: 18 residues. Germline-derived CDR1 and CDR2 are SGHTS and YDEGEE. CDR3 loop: CASSRTGPLGLRTGELFF. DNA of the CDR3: TGTGCCAGCAGCCGGACAGGGCCCTTAGGTCTACGCACCGGGGAGCTGTTTTTT.

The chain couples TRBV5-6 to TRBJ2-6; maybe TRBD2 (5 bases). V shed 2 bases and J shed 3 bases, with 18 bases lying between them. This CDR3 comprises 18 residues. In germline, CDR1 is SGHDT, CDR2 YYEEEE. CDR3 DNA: TGTGCCAGCAGCTTAGGTCCATTTAGGACTCTTGGGGCCAACGTCCTGACTTTC. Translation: CASSLGPFRTLGANVLTF.

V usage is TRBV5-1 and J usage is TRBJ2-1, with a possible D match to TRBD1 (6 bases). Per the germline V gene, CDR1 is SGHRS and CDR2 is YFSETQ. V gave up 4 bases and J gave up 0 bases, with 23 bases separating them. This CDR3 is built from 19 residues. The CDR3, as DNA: TGCGCCAGCAGCGCTGACATAAGACAGGAAAAACCCTCCTACAATGAGCAGTTCTTC. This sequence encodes CASSADIRQEKPSYNEQFF.

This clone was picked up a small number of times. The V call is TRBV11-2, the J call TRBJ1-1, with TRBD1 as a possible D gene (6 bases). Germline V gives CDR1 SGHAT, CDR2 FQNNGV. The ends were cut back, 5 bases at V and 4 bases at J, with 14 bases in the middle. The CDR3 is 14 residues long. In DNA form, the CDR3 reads TGTGCCAGCAGCCTCTCAGGGGTAAGCACTGAAGCTTTCTTT. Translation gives CASSLSGVSTEAFF.

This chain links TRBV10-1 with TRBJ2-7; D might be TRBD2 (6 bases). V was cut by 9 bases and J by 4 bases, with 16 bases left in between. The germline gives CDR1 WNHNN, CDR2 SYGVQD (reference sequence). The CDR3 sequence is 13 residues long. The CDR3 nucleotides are TGCGCCAGTGTAGATTCCGGGGGATACGAGCAGTACTTC. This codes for CASVDSGGYEQYF.

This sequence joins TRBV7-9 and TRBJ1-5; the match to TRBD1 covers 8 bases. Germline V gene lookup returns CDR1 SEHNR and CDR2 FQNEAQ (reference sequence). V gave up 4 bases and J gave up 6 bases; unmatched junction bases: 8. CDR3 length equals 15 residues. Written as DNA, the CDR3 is TGTGCCAGCAGCTCATCGGACAGGGCCCCTCAGCCCCAGCATTTT. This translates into CASSSSDRAPQPQHF.

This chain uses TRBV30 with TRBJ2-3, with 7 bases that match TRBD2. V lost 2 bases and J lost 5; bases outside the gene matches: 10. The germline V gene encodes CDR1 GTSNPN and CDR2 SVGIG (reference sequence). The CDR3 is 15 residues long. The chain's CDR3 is CAWSPHGGRQDTQYF. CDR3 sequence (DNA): TGTGCCTGGAGTCCCCACGGCGGGAGACAAGATACGCAGTATTTT.

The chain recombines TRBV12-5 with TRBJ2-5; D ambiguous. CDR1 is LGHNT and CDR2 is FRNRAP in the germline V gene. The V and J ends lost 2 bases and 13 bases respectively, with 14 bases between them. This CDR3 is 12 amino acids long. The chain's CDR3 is CASGLSVLNPYF. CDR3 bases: TGTGCTAGTGGTTTGTCAGTGCTCAACCCGTACTTC.

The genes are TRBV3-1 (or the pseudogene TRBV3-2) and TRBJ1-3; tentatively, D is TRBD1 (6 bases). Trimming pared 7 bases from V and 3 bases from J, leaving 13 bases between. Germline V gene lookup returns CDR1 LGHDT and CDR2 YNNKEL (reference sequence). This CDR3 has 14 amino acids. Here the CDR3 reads CASTTRGSGNTIYF. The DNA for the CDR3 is TGTGCCAGCACCACGAGGGGGAGTGGAAACACCATATATTTT.

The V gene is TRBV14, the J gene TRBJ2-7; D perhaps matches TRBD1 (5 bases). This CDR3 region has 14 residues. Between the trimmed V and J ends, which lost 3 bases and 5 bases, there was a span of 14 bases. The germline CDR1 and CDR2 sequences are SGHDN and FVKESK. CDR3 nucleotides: TGTGCCAGCAGCCATTCGAGTTGGGGCCACGAGCAGTACTTC. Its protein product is CASSHSSWGHEQYF.

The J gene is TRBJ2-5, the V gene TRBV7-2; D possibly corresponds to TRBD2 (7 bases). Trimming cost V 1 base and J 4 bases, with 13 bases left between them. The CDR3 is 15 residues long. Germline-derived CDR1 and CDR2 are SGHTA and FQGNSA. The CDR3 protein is CASSLVVGGGETQYF. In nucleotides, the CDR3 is TGTGCCAGCAGCTTAGTGGTGGGAGGGGGAGAGACCCAGTACTTC.

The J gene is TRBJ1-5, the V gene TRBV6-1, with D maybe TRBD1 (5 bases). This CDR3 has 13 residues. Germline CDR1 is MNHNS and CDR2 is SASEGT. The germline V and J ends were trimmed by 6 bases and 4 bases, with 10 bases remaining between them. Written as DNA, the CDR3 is TGTGCCAGCAGCCAGACAGAGAATCAGCCCCAGCATTTT. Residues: CASSQTENQPQHF.

In nucleotides, the CDR3 is TGTGCCAGCGGAAGACAGCTATACGAGCAGTACTTC. Its protein is CASGRQLYEQYF. This chain uses TRBV7-9 with TRBJ2-7; weak D call: TRBD1 (5 bases). Germline values: CDR1 SEHNR, CDR2 FQNEAQ (reference sequence). The length of the CDR3 is 12 residues. V was cut by 8 bases and J by 4 bases, with 12 bases left in between.

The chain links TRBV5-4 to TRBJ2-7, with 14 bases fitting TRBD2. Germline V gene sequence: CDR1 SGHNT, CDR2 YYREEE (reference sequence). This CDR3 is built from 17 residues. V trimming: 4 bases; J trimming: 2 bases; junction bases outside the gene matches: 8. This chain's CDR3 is CASSKGLAGVRTYEQYF. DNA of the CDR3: TGTGCCAGCAGCAAGGGACTAGCGGGAGTACGTACCTACGAGCAGTACTTC.

The CDR3, as DNA: TGTGCCAGCAGCCAAGCTTGGCTAGCGGGAGATAATGAGCAGTTCTTC. It yields the protein CASSQAWLAGDNEQFF. The chain combines TRBV4-2 with TRBJ2-1, with 10 bases fitting TRBD2. Germline lookup yields CDR1 LGHNA and CDR2 YNFKEQ. The CDR3 is made up of 16 amino acids. V shed 1 base and J 7 bases; nucleotides not matched to a gene: 7.

As DNA, the CDR3 is TGTGCCAGCAGTCCTATTAGTAGGAGTGAAAAACTGTTTTTT. Amino acids: CASSPISRSEKLFF. The rearrangement uses TRBV6-5 and TRBJ1-4; D is undetermined. CDR3 length equals 14 residues. V lost 5 bases, J lost 7 bases, and 14 bases lay in between. Germline-derived CDR1 and CDR2 are MNHEY and SVGAGI.

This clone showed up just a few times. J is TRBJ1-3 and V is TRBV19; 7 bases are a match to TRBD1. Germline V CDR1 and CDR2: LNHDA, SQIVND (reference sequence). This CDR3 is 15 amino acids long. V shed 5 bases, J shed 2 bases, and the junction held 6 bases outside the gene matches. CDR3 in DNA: TGTGCCAGTAGTGTCACCGGGACAGCTGGAAACACCATATATTTT. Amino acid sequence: CASSVTGTAGNTIYF.

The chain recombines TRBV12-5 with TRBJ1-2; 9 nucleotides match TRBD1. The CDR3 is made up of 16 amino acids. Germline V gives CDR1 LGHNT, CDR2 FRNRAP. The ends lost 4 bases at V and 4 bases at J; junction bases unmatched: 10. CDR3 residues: CASGSGLDRGTYGYTF. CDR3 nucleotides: TGTGCTAGTGGTTCCGGCTTGGACAGGGGAACCTATGGCTACACCTTC. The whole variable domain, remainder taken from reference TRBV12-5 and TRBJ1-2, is DARVTQTPRHKVTEMGQEVTMRCQPILGHNTVFWYRQTMMQGLELLAYFRNRAPLDDSGMPKDRFSAEMPDATLATLKIQPSEPRDSAVYFCASGSGLDRGTYGYTFGSGTRLTVV.

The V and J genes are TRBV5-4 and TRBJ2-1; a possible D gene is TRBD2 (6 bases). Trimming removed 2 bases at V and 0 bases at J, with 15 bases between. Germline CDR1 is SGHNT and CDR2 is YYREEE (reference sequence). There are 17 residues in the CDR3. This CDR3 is CASSLGAGKVSYNEQFF. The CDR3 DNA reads TGTGCCAGCAGCTTAGGGGCGGGAAAGGTCTCCTACAATGAGCAGTTCTTC.

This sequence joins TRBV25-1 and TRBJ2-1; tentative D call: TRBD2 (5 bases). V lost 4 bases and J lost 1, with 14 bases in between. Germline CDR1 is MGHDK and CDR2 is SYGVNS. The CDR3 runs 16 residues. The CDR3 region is CASSGGGPRSYNEQFF. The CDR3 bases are TGTGCCAGCAGTGGAGGCGGGCCGAGGTCCTACAATGAGCAGTTCTTC.

The CDR3 DNA reads TGTGCCAGCAGCCCCCTCCTGAGCGGGAGTGGTCTGTTTTTT. This gives the protein CASSPLLSGSGLFF. This sequence joins TRBV4-2 and TRBJ2-2; 8 nucleotides match TRBD2. The germline V gene has CDR1 LGHNA and CDR2 YNFKEQ. The CDR3 consists of 14 residues. V shed 4 bases and J 14 bases; nucleotides not matched to a gene: 12.

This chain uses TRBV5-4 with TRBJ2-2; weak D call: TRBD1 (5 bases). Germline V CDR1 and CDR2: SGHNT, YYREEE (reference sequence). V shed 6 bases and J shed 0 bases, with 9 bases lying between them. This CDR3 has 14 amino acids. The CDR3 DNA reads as TGTGCCAGCAAAGGCAGGGCGAACACCGGGGAGCTGTTTTTT. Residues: CASKGRANTGELFF.

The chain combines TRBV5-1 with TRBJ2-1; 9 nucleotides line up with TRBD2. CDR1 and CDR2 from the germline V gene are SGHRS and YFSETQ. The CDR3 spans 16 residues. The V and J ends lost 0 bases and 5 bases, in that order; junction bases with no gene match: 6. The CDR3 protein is CASSLGSSGSDNEQFF. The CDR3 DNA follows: TGCGCCAGCAGCTTGGGGAGTAGCGGGAGTGACAATGAGCAGTTCTTC.